Below, one T cell receptor beta chain is given with its context. This clone has just a few counts. This clone's antigen is unknown. No base quality information exists; no much larger clone differs at one position. The germline V gene gives CDR1 as KGHSH and CDR2 as LQKENI. Here V drops 1 base and J drops 7 bases, and the junction holds 6 bases not matched to any gene. The CDR3, cysteine through phenylalanine, is 16 amino acids long. Of the read, only the CDR3 DNA is kept; its 48 bases are in frame from base 1. The immunoSEQ Assay, a bias-controlled multiplex PCR, was used to amplify TCRbeta CDR3 regions from genomic DNA. The study's own analysis went as follows. The number of nucleated cells in each sample was estimated from the amplification of reference gene primers within the assay. To quantify the absolute abundance of each unique TCRbeta CDR3 rearrangement, sequence reads were collapsed and filtered. For each sample, productive Simpson clonality was calculated as the square root of Simpson's diversity index across productive rearrangements. TCRdb mirrors the immuneACCESS table, restricted to in-frame sequences. Some clones are absent from its copies; in checked studies, under half trace to an unresolved V gene, and the reason for the others is unknown. V, J and clone size are taken as reported in that table, and D and trimming were inferred from the DNA itself. This sample has a few hundred thousand clones in its table, and approximately 89% of those were observed once. Of the sample, 2% to 2.5% falls within the top ten clones.

Participants in the prospective study were aged roughly 18 to 89 years, lived in 20 to 30 United States geographic areas, and enrolled through a virtual design. To assign participants to cohorts, the prospective study relied on clinical history that participants themselves reported in a screening survey and a study questionnaire. Mobile phlebotomists in the prospective study collected whole blood, serum and a nasopharyngeal or oropharyngeal swab from every participant. Participants in the prospective study had the option to provide additional blood draws and questionnaires over a roughly two-month period. Blood samples from the prospective study were shipped frozen or at room temperature prior to DNA extraction. This sample was taken from a study of blood T cell repertoires in COVID-19 (dated by TCRdb to 2020 to 2021). As for the study more broadly: Collaborator samples came from the United States, Italy and Spain and covered acute and convalescent phases of COVID-19. Samples came from the ongoing ImmuneRACE study (first 160 participants) plus 1,254 subjects from 6 global collaborators. Nearly every sample came with metadata listing a de-identified subject ID, COVID-19 status, age in years and sex. The material from the prospective study consisted of cDNA or gDNA derived from T cells, B-cell-depleted T cells, or PBMCs. The repertoires were released in a freely available public database meant as a resource for research on the immune response to SARS-CoV-2. The dataset comprised deeply sampled blood TCRbeta repertoires from subjects exposed to, actively infected with, or recovered from COVID-19. HLA class I and class II types, where available, came from metadata supplied by the sample provider rather than from assay-based typing. Overall results and qualifications from the work: How much clinical and demographic metadata was included differed by source and by participant, and the metadata was provided uncurated.

This receptor was taken from a woman in her thirties or forties with acute COVID-19. Sequencing was done on a sample of PBMCs or T cells enriched from blood (not recorded which). The rearrangement combines TRBV18 with TRBJ1-4; a stretch of 10 junction bases matches TRBD1. CDR3 loop: CASSPQTGQGGEKLFF. The nucleotide sequence is given as TGTGCCAGCTCACCACAAACCGGACAGGGGGGTGAAAAACTGTTTTTT. Reference TRBV18 and TRBJ1-4 proteins supply the regions before and after the CDR3; the full variable domain is: NAGVMQNPRHLVRRRGQEARLRCSPMKGHSHVYWYRQLPEEGLKFMVYLQKENIIDESGMPKERFSAEFPKEGPSILRIQQVVRGDSAAYFCASSPQTGQGGEKLFFGSGTQLSVL.